This passage covers 29 T cell receptor beta chains from one sample sequenced in a study of OX40 agonist ivuxolimab in advanced cancers. Using immunoSEQ multiplex PCR, the repertoire was profiled, and TCRdb retains in-frame clones only, with some absent. Among about 82,000 clones listed, roughly 85% were seen once. The specimen comprised CD4+ or CD8+ T cells sorted from blood, sampled in a trial of the OX40 agonist ivuxolimab. These receptors were taken from an adult with an advanced solid tumor such as melanoma, head and neck, liver or kidney cancer.

The chain combines TRBV12-5 with TRBJ2-2; D may be TRBD2 (6 bases). Between the trimmed V and J ends, which lost 7 bases and 1 base, there was a span of 10 bases. The CDR3 loop spans 14 amino acids. Germline CDR1 is LGHNT and CDR2 is FRNRAP. The CDR3 here is CASALGGNTGELFF. For the CDR3, the DNA is TGTGCTAGTGCCCTGGGGGGGAACACCGGGGAGCTGTTTTTT.

The gene calls are TRBV11-1 and TRBJ1-1; the match to TRBD1 covers 7 bases. From germline, CDR1 is SGHAT and CDR2 FQDESV (reference sequence). Losses at the gene ends were 1 base for V and 6 bases for J; bases not matched to a gene: 11. This CDR3 has 16 residues. CDR3 residues: CASSLESTGWVPEAFF. DNA for the CDR3: TGTGCCAGCAGCTTAGAATCGACAGGGTGGGTCCCTGAAGCTTTCTTT.

The chain combines TRBV9 with TRBJ2-2; tentative D call: TRBD1 (5 bases). CDR3 length: 15 residues. Germline CDR1 reads SGDLS; CDR2 reads YYNGEE. V was clipped by 4 bases and J by 1 base, with 11 bases between them. The CDR3 protein is CASSKGRVNTGELFF. The DNA for the CDR3 is TGTGCCAGCAGCAAAGGCAGGGTGAACACCGGGGAGCTGTTTTTT.

The V call is TRBV19, the J call TRBJ1-5; TRBD1 agrees at 9 bases. The junction had 9 bases not matched to a gene; V was cut back by 8 bases and J by 7 bases. Germline V gives CDR1 LNHDA, CDR2 SQIVND (reference sequence). The CDR3 spans 14 residues. DNA of the CDR3: TGTGCCAGTCTGCGAAGACAGGGGGAACAGCCCCAGCATTTT. Residues: CASLRRQGEQPQHF.

This clone was observed a handful of times. The chain links TRBV29-1 to TRBJ1-5; D remains unclear. The V and J ends lost 5 bases and 2 bases respectively, with 7 bases between them. The length of the CDR3 is 12 residues. Per germline, CDR1 SQVTM and CDR2 ANQGSEA. Here the CDR3 DNA reads TGCAGCGTTTCCTGGGGCAATCAGCCCCAGCATTTT. It encodes CSVSWGNQPQHF.

The chain joins TRBV7-6 to TRBJ2-7; 7 nucleotides align to TRBD1. Germline V gene lookup returns CDR1 SGHVS and CDR2 FNYEAQ. V lost 5 bases to trimming and J lost 0 bases; unmatched junction nucleotides: 7. The CDR3 loop spans 15 amino acids. The CDR3 region has the DNA TGTGCCAGCAGCCAGACAGGGCCTTTCTCCTACGAGCAGTACTTC. This translates into CASSQTGPFSYEQYF.

The CDR3 region has the DNA TGTGCCAGCTTAACGGGGGGCTTCGACTATGGCTACACCTTC. Protein: CASLTGGFDYGYTF. The rearrangement joins TRBV2 to TRBJ1-2, with D possibly being TRBD1 (6 bases). The germline CDR1 and CDR2 sequences are SNHLY and FYNNEI. Trimming removed 8 bases from V and 3 bases from J, with 16 bases in between. The CDR3 totals 14 residues. The variable domain in full, with the rest retrieved from reference TRBV2 and TRBJ1-2, is EPEVTQTPSHQVTQMGQEVILRCVPISNHLYFYWYRQILGQKVEFLVSFYNNEISEKSEIFDDQFSVERPDGSNFTLKIRSTKLEDSAMYFCASLTGGFDYGYTFGSGTRLTVV.

This clone was seen a single time. The rearrangement links TRBV7-2 to TRBJ1-1; 8 nucleotides agree with TRBD1. Germline V gene data show CDR1 as SGHTA and CDR2 as FQGNSA. V gave up 4 bases and J gave up 1 base; unmatched junction bases: 5. The CDR3 is 15 residues long. CDR3 nucleotide sequence: TGTGCCAGCAGCTCCGGACAGGGCCGGAACACTGAAGCTTTCTTT. Translated: CASSSGQGRNTEAFF.

The chain carries TRBV11-3 and TRBJ2-3; D is perhaps TRBD1 (6 bases). The ends were cut back, 0 bases at V and 0 bases at J, with 13 bases in the middle. The length of the CDR3 is 17 residues. Germline V lookup: CDR1 SGHNT, CDR2 YENEEA. The CDR3 sequence: CASSLDLRQGSTDTQYF. The CDR3 DNA is TGTGCCAGCAGCTTAGATCTTCGGCAGGGGAGCACAGATACGCAGTATTTT.

This sequence joins TRBV27 and TRBJ1-6, with TRBD1 matching over 7 bases. Germline V gene data show CDR1 as MNHEY and CDR2 as SMNVEV (reference sequence). The CDR3 is 16 amino acids. Unmatched junction bases numbered 7, after V lost 6 bases and J lost 2 bases. As DNA, the CDR3 is TGTGCCAGCAGACTTCAGGGGGGTCCCTATAATTCACCCCTCCACTTT. Its translation: CASRLQGGPYNSPLHF.

V usage is TRBV10-1 and J usage is TRBJ2-1; D is unresolved. The germline V gene encodes CDR1 WNHNN and CDR2 SYGVQD (reference sequence). With 11 bases removed from V and 12 bases from J, the gap between germline ends came to 11 bases. The CDR3 sequence is 9 residues long. The CDR3 DNA reads as TGCGCCGGGCCGCCGGGGCAGTTCTTC. It codes for CAGPPGQFF.

This chain links TRBV2 with TRBJ1-6; possibly TRBD1 for D (5 bases). Germline V gene sequence: CDR1 SNHLY, CDR2 FYNNEI. Deletions cut 5 bases from V and 9 bases from J, with 17 bases between. CDR3 length equals 15 residues. CDR3 region: CASSWGGDDTSPLHF. CDR3 DNA: TGTGCCAGCAGTTGGGGGGGGGACGACACTTCACCCCTCCACTTT.

The genes are TRBV4-2 and TRBJ2-7, with D possibly TRBD2 on 5 matching bases. Germline V gene sequence: CDR1 LGHNA, CDR2 YNFKEQ. The CDR3 runs 15 residues. Deletions cut 3 bases from V and 0 bases from J, with 12 bases between. The CDR3 protein is CASSQGFGDSYEQYF. For the CDR3, the DNA is TGTGCCAGCAGCCAGGGTTTCGGGGACTCCTACGAGCAGTACTTC.

The chain uses TRBV5-1 and TRBJ2-3, with 7 nucleotides matching TRBD2. This CDR3 comprises 16 residues. Germline-derived CDR1 and CDR2 are SGHRS and YFSETQ. J gave up 0 bases and V 0 bases, and 4 bases lay outside the gene matches. The CDR3 loop reads CASSLAQGGSTDTQYF. CDR3 DNA: TGCGCCAGCAGCTTGGCTCAGGGAGGGAGCACAGATACGCAGTATTTT.

Only a few counts were recorded for this clone. The CDR3 DNA reads as TGTGCCAGCAGTGAGGAGACCCAGTACTTC. Translating it yields CASSEETQYF. J is TRBJ2-5 and V is TRBV28; D unresolved. V gave up 5 bases and J gave up 5 bases, with 3 bases separating them. The CDR3 has 10 amino acids. Germline-derived CDR1 and CDR2 are MDHEN and SYDVKM.

This chain joins TRBV6-5 and TRBJ2-1; D not resolved. This CDR3 is 14 amino acids long. V was pared by 3 bases and J by 9 bases, with 15 bases between. Germline V gene data show CDR1 as MNHEY and CDR2 as SVGAGI. In nucleotides, the CDR3 is TGTGCCAGCAGTTATCTCCTGGGTCAATCTGAGCAGTTCTTC. Amino acids: CASSYLLGQSEQFF.

This rearrangement joins TRBV5-1 to TRBJ1-2, with D possibly TRBD1 on 6 matching bases. This CDR3 has 14 residues. Germline loops: CDR1 SGHRS, CDR2 YFSETQ. The V end was cut by 4 bases, the J end by 8 bases, with 18 bases between. The CDR3: CASSPTLGAGGYTF. The CDR3 coding sequence is TGCGCCAGCAGCCCTACGCTGGGGGCGGGGGGCTACACCTTC.

The chain carries TRBV4-3 and TRBJ1-5; D remains ambiguous. This CDR3 is built from 15 residues. The germline V and J ends were trimmed by 0 bases and 1 base, with 7 bases remaining between them. Per the germline V gene, CDR1 is LGHNA and CDR2 is YSLEER. In DNA, the CDR3 is TGCGCCAGCAGCCAAGACGTGGGCAGCAATCAGCCCCAGCATTTT. This gives the protein CASSQDVGSNQPQHF.

A remark on this clone: This may come from a read error, since a much larger clone is one base off. The chain uses TRBV7-9 and TRBJ1-1, with TRBD1 as a possible D gene (6 bases). Germline V gene sequence: CDR1 SEHNR, CDR2 FQNEAQ (reference sequence). V lost 5 bases to trimming and J lost 2 bases, with 9 bases between them. The length of the CDR3 is 13 residues. The DNA of the CDR3 is TGTGCCAGCAGCGTGGACAGTAACACTGAAGCTTTCTTT. Protein product: CASSVDSNTEAFF.

The chain is built from TRBV5-3 and TRBJ2-2, with TRBD1 matching over 12 bases. Being an ORF, TRBV5-3 has a function that is uncertain. V was pared by 4 bases and J by 9 bases, with 7 bases of the junction left unmatched. The CDR3 contains 15 residues. The CDR3 DNA is TGTGCCAGAAGCCCGGGACAGGGGGCAATCCGGGAGCTGTTTTTT. This sequence encodes CARSPGQGAIRELFF.

The rearrangement joins TRBV2 to TRBJ2-5; 10 bases are a match to TRBD1. Trimming at V came to 6 bases and at J to 1 base, leaving 5 bases not matched to a gene. This CDR3 is 15 amino acids long. Germline V gives CDR1 SNHLY, CDR2 FYNNEI. The CDR3 region has the DNA TGTGCCAGCAGGGACAGGGGGAATTTCCAAGAGACCCAGTACTTC. Its translation is CASRDRGNFQETQYF.

In DNA form, the CDR3 reads TGTGCCAGCAGTGAAGCGGCCGGGACACCCTACGAGCAGTACTTC. Translated: CASSEAAGTPYEQYF. The V and J genes are TRBV6-1 and TRBJ2-7, with D possibly TRBD1 on 6 matching bases. V was pared by 0 bases and J by 2 bases, with 11 bases between. CDR3 length: 15 amino acids. Germline values: CDR1 MNHNS, CDR2 SASEGT.

In its sample, this clone was seen once. This chain uses TRBV7-9 with TRBJ1-3, with no clear D. Germline-derived CDR1 and CDR2 are SEHNR and FQNEAQ (reference sequence). Trimming removed 0 bases from V and 0 bases from J, with 9 bases in between. The CDR3 loop spans 16 amino acids. As DNA, the CDR3 is TGTGCCAGCAGCTTAGCCGGTCAGTACTCTGGAAACACCATATATTTT. It encodes CASSLAGQYSGNTIYF.

This clone has only one observation. The chain links TRBV5-6 to TRBJ1-2; 9 bases are shared with TRBD1. Losses at the gene ends were 2 bases for V and 7 bases for J; bases not matched to a gene: 9. In germline, CDR1 is SGHDT, CDR2 YYEEEE. The CDR3 totals 15 residues. Written as DNA, the CDR3 is TGTGCCAGCAGCTTCCTACCGGGACAGGGCTCTGGCTACACCTTC. Amino acid sequence: CASSFLPGQGSGYTF.

This rearrangement joins TRBV19 to TRBJ2-2; 8 bases line up with TRBD1. The ends lost 5 bases at V and 4 bases at J; junction bases unmatched: 12. The CDR3 is 17 residues long. Germline loops: CDR1 LNHDA, CDR2 SQIVND (reference sequence). Here the CDR3 DNA reads TGTGCCAGTAGTTCTCCTTCAGGGGGCACGGGCACCGGGGAGCTGTTTTTT. Translation gives CASSSPSGGTGTGELFF.

The table lists this clone with a count of one. The chain couples TRBV2 to TRBJ2-3; D possibly corresponds to TRBD2 (6 bases). V was shortened by 6 bases and J by 2 bases, with 15 bases between the two germline ends. Germline-derived CDR1 and CDR2 are SNHLY and FYNNEI. The CDR3 runs to 15 residues. As DNA, the CDR3 is TGTGCCAGCAGGAGCTGGGACTCGTCCACAGATACGCAGTATTTT. Encoded protein: CASRSWDSSTDTQYF.

This chain connects TRBV28 to TRBJ1-1, with 9 bases fitting TRBD1. Unmatched junction bases numbered 15, after V lost 8 bases and J lost 2 bases. CDR1 is MDHEN, CDR2 SYDVKM, per germline. This CDR3 contains 17 residues. The CDR3 nucleotides are TGTGCCAGCGGGCAACAGGGGGCCTACGGGTATAACACTGAAGCTTTCTTT. Translated: CASGQQGAYGYNTEAFF.

The rearrangement uses TRBV28 and TRBJ1-5; the D is unclear. The CDR3 consists of 15 residues. The germline V and J ends were trimmed by 6 bases and 2 bases, with 14 bases remaining between them. The germline gives CDR1 MDHEN, CDR2 SYDVKM. In DNA form, the CDR3 reads TGTGCCAGCAGGATCACTAGAAGAGGCAATCAGCCCCAGCATTTT. Translated: CASRITRRGNQPQHF.

This chain joins TRBV6-1 and TRBJ2-2; unclear D gene. CDR3 length equals 15 residues. With 6 bases removed from V and 6 bases from J, the gap between germline ends came to 17 bases. The germline V gene encodes CDR1 MNHNS and CDR2 SASEGT. For the CDR3, the DNA is TGTGCCAGCAGCGTAGATAAGCTTAGTTCCGGGGAGCTGTTTTTT. Its translation is CASSVDKLSSGELFF.